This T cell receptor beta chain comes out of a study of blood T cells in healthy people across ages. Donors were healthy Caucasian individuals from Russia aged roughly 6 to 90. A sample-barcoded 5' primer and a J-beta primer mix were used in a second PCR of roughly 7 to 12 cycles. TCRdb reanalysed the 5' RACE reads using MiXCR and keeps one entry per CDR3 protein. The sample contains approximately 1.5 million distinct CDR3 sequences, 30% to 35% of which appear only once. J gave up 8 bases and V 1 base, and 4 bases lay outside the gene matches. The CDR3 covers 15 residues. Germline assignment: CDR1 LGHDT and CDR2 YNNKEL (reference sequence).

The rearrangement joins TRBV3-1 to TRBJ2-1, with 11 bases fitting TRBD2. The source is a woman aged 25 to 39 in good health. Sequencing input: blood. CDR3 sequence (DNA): TGTGCCAGCAGCCAAGGACTAGCGGGAAACGATGAGCAGTTCTTC. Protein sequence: CASSQGLAGNDEQFF.